This entry describes one T cell receptor (beta chain). The CDR3 contains 16 residues. In germline, CDR1 is SGHTA, CDR2 FQGNSA. V gave up 2 bases and J gave up 3 bases, with 11 bases separating them. Methods used by the authors: Estimates of nucleated cell counts were drawn from the amplification of reference gene primers. This table comes from immunoSEQ multiplex PCR, and its TCRdb copy is limited to in-frame clones, with some not included. V and J calls and clone size are those listed in that table; D and trimming were worked out from the DNA. The sample has 300,000 to 400,000 clones; about 91% are singletons. The data derive from a study of blood T cell repertoires in COVID-19. Study summary: The samples span acute and convalescent COVID-19 from the United States, Italy and Spain.

It was during active infection that Seattle patients were enrolled and then longitudinally followed. This clonotype originated in a woman in her twenties or thirties with COVID-19, enrolled during active disease. The gene calls are TRBV7-2 and TRBJ1-6, with TRBD1 as a possible D gene (5 bases). The sample was peripheral blood. This CDR3 reads CASSLMPGLYNSPLHF. DNA of the CDR3: TGTGCCAGCAGCTTAATGCCAGGGCTCTATAATTCACCCCTCCACTTT.